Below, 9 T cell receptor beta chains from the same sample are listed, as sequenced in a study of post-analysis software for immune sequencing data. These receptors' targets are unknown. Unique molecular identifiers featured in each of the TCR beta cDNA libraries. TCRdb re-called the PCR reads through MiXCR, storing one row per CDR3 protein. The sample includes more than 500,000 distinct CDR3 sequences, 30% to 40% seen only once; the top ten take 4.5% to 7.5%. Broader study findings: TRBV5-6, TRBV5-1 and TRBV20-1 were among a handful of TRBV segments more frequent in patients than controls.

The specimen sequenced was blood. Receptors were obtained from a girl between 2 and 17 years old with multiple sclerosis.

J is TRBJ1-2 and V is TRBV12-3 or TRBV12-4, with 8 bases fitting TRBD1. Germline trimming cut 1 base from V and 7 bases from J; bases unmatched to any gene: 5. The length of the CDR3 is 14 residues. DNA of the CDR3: TGTGCCAGCAGTTTAGGGACAGGGACTGCTGGCTACACCTTC. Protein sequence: CASSLGTGTAGYTF.

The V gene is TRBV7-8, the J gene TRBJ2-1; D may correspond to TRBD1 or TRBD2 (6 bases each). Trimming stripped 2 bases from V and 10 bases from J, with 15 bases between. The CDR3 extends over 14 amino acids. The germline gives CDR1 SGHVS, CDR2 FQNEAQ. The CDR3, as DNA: TGTGCCAGCAGCTTAAGGAGACTAGGGGGAGAGCAGTTCTTC. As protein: CASSLRRLGGEQFF.

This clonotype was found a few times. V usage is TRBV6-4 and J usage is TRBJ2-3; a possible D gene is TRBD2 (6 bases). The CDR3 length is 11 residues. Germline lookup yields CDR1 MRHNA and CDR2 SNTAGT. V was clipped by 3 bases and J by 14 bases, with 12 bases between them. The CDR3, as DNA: TGTGCCAGCAGTGAGGAGACTAGGTGGTATTTT. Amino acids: CASSEETRWYF.

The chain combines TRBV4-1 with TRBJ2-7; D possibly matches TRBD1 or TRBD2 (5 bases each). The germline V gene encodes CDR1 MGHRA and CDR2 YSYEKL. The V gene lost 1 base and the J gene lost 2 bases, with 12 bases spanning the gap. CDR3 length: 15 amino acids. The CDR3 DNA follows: TGCGCCAGCAGCCAAGGGGGCGGGTTCCCCTACGAGCAGTACTTC. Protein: CASSQGGGFPYEQYF.

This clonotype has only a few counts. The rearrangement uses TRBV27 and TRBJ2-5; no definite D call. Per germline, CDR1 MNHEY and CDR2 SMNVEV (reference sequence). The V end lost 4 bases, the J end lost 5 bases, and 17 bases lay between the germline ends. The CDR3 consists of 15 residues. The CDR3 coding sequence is TGTGCCAGCAGTTCAACCGCAGTTAGCCAGGAGACCCAGTACTTC. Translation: CASSSTAVSQETQYF.

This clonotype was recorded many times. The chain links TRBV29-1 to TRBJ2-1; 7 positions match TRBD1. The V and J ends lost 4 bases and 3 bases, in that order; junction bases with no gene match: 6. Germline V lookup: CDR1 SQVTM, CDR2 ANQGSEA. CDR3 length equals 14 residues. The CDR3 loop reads CSVAPTGRYNEQFF. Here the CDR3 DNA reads TGCAGCGTTGCCCCGACAGGGCGCTACAATGAGCAGTTCTTC.

The CDR3 DNA is TGTGCCAGCAGTACCTTGAGGGGGATAGTAAAGTCTGGGGCCAACGTCCTGACTTTC. It codes for CASSTLRGIVKSGANVLTF. The rearrangement links TRBV6-1 to TRBJ2-6; possible D gene TRBD1, 6 bases. Germline V CDR1 and CDR2: MNHNS, SASEGT. The CDR3 extends over 19 amino acids. Trimming removed 5 bases from V and 1 base from J, with 21 bases in between.

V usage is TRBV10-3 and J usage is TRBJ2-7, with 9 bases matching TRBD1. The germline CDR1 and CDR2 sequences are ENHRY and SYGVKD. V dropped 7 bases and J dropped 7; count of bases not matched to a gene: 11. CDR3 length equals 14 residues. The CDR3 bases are TGTGCCATCAAGGGACAGGGTTTCGGCAATGAGCAGTACTTC. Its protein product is CAIKGQGFGNEQYF.

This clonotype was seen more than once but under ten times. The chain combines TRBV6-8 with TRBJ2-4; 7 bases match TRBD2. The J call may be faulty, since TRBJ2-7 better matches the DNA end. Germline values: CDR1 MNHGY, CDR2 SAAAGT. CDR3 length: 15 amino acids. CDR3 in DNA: TGTGCCAGCAGCCCCACTGGGGGGGGAAGTGACGAGCAGTACTTC. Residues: CASSPTGGGSDEQYF.